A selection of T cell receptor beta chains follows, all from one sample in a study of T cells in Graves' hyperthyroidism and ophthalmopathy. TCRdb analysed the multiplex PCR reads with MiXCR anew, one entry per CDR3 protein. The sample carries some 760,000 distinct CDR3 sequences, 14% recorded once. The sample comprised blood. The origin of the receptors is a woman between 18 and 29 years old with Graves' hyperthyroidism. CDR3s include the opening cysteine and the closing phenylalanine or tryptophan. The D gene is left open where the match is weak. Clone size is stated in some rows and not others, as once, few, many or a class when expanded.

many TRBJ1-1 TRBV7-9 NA TGTGCCAGCAGCGTAAGGGGGGGGGCTGGAATGAACACTGAAGCTTTCTTT CASSVRGGAGMNTEAFF
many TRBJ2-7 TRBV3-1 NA TGTGCCAGCAGCCATGCGGGCGCCGACGAGCAGTACTTC CASSHAGADEQYF
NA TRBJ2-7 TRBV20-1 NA TGCAGTGCTAGCCTAGGGGGCGAGCAGTACTTC CSASLGGEQYF
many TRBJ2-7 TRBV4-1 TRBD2 TGCGCCAGCAGCCGGACTAGCGGGGATTTCGAGCAGTACTTC CASSRTSGDFEQYF
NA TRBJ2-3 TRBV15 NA TGTGCCACCAGCAGAGATTCGGCAGATACGCAGTATTTT CATSRDSADTQYF
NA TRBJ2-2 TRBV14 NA TGTGCCAGCAGCCAGCTGCTGAACACCGGGGAGCTGTTTTTT CASSQLLNTGELFF
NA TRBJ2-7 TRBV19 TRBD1 TGTGCCAGTAGTATCTCGGGACAGGGGGGTTCCTACGAGCAGTACTTC CASSISGQGGSYEQYF
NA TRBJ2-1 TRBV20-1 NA TGCAGTGCTAGCGGTCTAGGGGGTGAGCAGTTCTTC CSASGLGGEQFF
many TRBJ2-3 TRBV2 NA TGTGCCAGCAGCCCGGACAGTCACAAGAACACAGATACGCAGTATTTT CASSPDSHKNTDTQYF
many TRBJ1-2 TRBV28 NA TGTGCCAGCAGTTTCCCCTACTATGGCTACACCTTC CASSFPYYGYTF
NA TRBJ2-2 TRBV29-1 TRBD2 TGCAGCGCACCTTACCCAAGCGGGAGTAACACCGGGGAGCTGTTTTTT CSAPYPSGSNTGELFF
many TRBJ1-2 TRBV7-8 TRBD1 TGTGCCAGCAGCATCAACTGGGACAGGGAGAGTAATCGCTACACCTTC CASSINWDRESNRYTF
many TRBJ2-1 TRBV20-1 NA TGCAGTGCCTGGACTACTGAGCAGTTCTTC CSAWTTEQFF
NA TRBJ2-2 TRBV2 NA TGTGCCAGCAGTGAACAGGGGAACACCGGGGAGCTGTTTTTT CASSEQGNTGELFF
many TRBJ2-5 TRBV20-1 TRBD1 TGCAGTGCTAGAACGACGGGACAGGGGTTAGAGACCCAGTACTTC CSARTTGQGLETQYF
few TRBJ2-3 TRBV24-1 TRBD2 TGTGCCACCAGTGGTCCCCGGACTAGCGGGAGCACAGATACGCAGTATTTT CATSGPRTSGSTDTQYF
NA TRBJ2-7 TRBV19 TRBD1 TGTGCCAGTAATGCCCGGGACAGGGGATACGAGCAGTACTTC CASNARDRGYEQYF
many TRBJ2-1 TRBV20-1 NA TGCAGTGCTGGCTACAATGAGCAGTTCTTC CSAGYNEQFF
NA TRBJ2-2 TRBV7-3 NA TGTGCCGGCAGCCCAGGTAGCCACACCGTGACCGGGGAGCTGTTTTTT CAGSPGSHTVTGELFF
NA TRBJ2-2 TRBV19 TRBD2 TGTGCCAGTACCCCACTAGCGAGGTCCGGGGAGCTGTTTTTT CASTPLARSGELFF
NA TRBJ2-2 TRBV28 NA TGTGCCAGCAGGGAAGGAGGGGAGCTGTTTTTT CASREGGELFF
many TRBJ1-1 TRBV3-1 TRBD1 TGTGCCAGCAAACCGGGACAGATGAACACTGAAGCTTTCTTT CASKPGQMNTEAFF
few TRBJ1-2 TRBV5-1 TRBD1 TGCGCCAGCAGCTGGGGACAGACCTATGGCTACACCTTC CASSWGQTYGYTF
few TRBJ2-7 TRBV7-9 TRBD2 TGTGCCAGCAGCTCTACCTGGGGGGCCACAGGGACTAGATACGAGCAGTACTTC CASSSTWGATGTRYEQYF
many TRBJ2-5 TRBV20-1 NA TGCAGTGGATACAGGAAATTCCTTGGAGAGACCCAGTACTTC CSGYRKFLGETQYF
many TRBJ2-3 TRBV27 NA TGTGCCAGCAGTTTATCGATGGGTTGGGGCACAGATACGCAGTATTTT CASSLSMGWGTDTQYF
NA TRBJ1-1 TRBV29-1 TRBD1 TGCAGCGCAGGAACAGGGGTCACTGAAGCTTTCTTT CSAGTGVTEAFF
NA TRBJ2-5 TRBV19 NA TGTGCCAGTAGTGACGACAGTGTGGGGATAAAGACCCAGTACTTC CASSDDSVGIKTQYF
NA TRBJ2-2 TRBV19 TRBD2 TGTGCCAGTAGGGGAGCGGGAGGGGTCGGGGAGCTGTTTTTT CASRGAGGVGELFF
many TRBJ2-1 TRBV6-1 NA TGTGCCAGTGAGACTATAGCGGCCTACAATGAGCAGTTCTTC CASETIAAYNEQFF
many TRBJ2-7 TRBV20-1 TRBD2 TGCAGTGCTAGAGAACTAGCGGGATTAAACTACGAGCAGTACTTC CSARELAGLNYEQYF
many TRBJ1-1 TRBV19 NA TGTGCCAGTAGTACCTCCATGAACACTGAAGCTTTCTTT CASSTSMNTEAFF
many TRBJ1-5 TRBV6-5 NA TGTGCCAGCAGTTACTCGAACAGCAATCAGCCCCAGCATTTT CASSYSNSNQPQHF
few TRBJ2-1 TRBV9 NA TGTGCCAGCAGCGTATCGGCAGGAAAGGTGGGATACAATGAGCAGTTCTTC CASSVSAGKVGYNEQFF